This T cell receptor (beta chain) was identified during a study of neurological immune-mediated disorders. Study in general: The study included some 35 multiple sclerosis patients, approximately 30 relapsing-remitting and 3 secondary progressive.

One entry per CDR3 protein results from TCRdb running MiXCR on the 5' RACE reads. The table lists approximately 100,000 distinct CDR3 sequences, roughly 3.3% of them singletons. This clonotype was found many times. Germline values: CDR1 DFQATT, CDR2 SNEGSKA (reference sequence). The CDR3 is 15 residues long. V was pared by 4 bases and J by 7 bases, with 11 bases of the junction left unmatched. The source material was PBMCs. This TCR came from a woman between 45 and 60 years old with multiple sclerosis. The rearrangement uses TRBV20-1 and TRBJ2-5, with 11 nucleotides matching TRBD1. CDR3 region: CSAMLAPGQGGTQYF. For the CDR3, the DNA is TGCAGTGCTATGTTAGCGCCGGGACAGGGGGGGACCCAGTACTTC.